Below are 10 T cell receptor beta chains sequenced from a single sample in a study of blood T cell repertoires in COVID-19. This table comes from immunoSEQ multiplex PCR, and its TCRdb copy is limited to in-frame clones, with some not included. The sample has about 300,000 clones, around 86% seen once. The specimen was peripheral blood. The receptors were gathered from a man aged 65-85 years with acute or convalescent COVID-19.

V and J are TRBV7-3 and TRBJ1-5, with TRBD1 identical over 8 bases. The junction had 7 bases not matched to a gene; V was cut back by 6 bases and J by 0 bases. CDR3 size: 16 residues. The germline gives CDR1 SGHTA, CDR2 FQGTGA. The CDR3 coding sequence is TGTGCCAGCAGGCCTAGGACAGGGAATAGCAATCAGCCCCAGCATTTT. This sequence encodes CASRPRTGNSNQPQHF.

The chain has TRBV18 and TRBJ1-6; 10 bases line up with TRBD1. V lost 5 bases to trimming and J lost 9 bases; unmatched junction nucleotides: 7. Per germline, CDR1 KGHSH and CDR2 LQKENI. The CDR3 has 15 residues. CDR3 loop: CASSETGTGVSPLHF. As DNA, the CDR3 is TGTGCCAGCTCAGAAACCGGGACAGGGGTTTCACCCCTCCACTTT.

This clone was counted a single time. This sequence joins TRBV10-3 and TRBJ2-7; D is unresolved. V dropped 3 bases and J dropped 2 bases, with 5 bases sitting between them. This CDR3 has 12 residues. Germline lookup yields CDR1 ENHRY and CDR2 SYGVKD. CDR3 region: CAISEQTYEQYF. The CDR3 nucleotides read TGTGCCATCAGTGAACAGACCTACGAGCAGTACTTC.

V usage is TRBV6-1 and J usage is TRBJ2-6; tentatively, D is TRBD2 (7 bases). V shed 2 bases and J shed 2 bases, with 13 bases lying between them. The CDR3 length is 17 residues. CDR1 MNHNS and CDR2 SASEGT come from the germline V gene. Written as DNA, the CDR3 is TGTGCCAGCAGTGAAAGCGGCGGGGGCACTGGGGCCAACGTCCTGACTTTC. Protein sequence: CASSESGGGTGANVLTF.

V and J are TRBV3-1 (or the pseudogene TRBV3-2) and TRBJ1-2; weak D call: TRBD1 (5 bases). This CDR3 contains 15 residues. Trimming shortened V by 1 base and J by 8 bases, and 17 bases separated the two germline ends. Germline-derived CDR1 and CDR2 are LGHDT and YNNKEL (reference sequence). In DNA form, the CDR3 reads TGTGCCAGCAGCCAAGTGCTGGGGGGACTGGAAGGCTACACCTTC. The encoded protein is CASSQVLGGLEGYTF.

Only one count was recorded for this clone. The V call is TRBV28, the J call TRBJ1-1; D remains unclear. V was pared by 4 bases and J by 1 base, with 7 bases between. Germline CDR1 reads MDHEN; CDR2 reads SYDVKM. The CDR3 consists of 13 residues. CDR3 loop: CASSYPQNTEAFF. The CDR3 region has the DNA TGTGCCAGCAGTTATCCCCAGAACACTGAAGCTTTCTTT. Variable domain in full (rest from reference TRBV28 and TRBJ1-1): DVKVTQSSRYLVKRTGEKVFLECVQDMDHENMFWYRQDPGLGLRLIYFSYDVKMKEKGDIPEGYSVSREKKERFSLILESASTNQTSMYLCASSYPQNTEAFFGQGTRLTVV.

The genes are TRBV7-2 and TRBJ1-5; TRBD1 is a possible D gene (6 bases). The germline V and J ends were trimmed by 1 base and 6 bases, with 13 bases remaining between them. Germline values: CDR1 SGHTA, CDR2 FQGNSA. The CDR3 consists of 15 residues. CDR3 sequence (DNA): TGTGCCAGCAGCTTAGGGGCTGGGGGCAGTCAGCCCCAGCATTTT. This translates into CASSLGAGGSQPQHF.

This clone appeared a few times. The chain carries TRBV28 and TRBJ1-4, with D possibly TRBD1 on 6 matching bases. The V gene's germline CDR1 is MDHEN and CDR2 SYDVKM. The V end was cut by 2 bases, the J end by 1 base, with 11 bases between. The CDR3 runs 16 residues. CDR3 bases: TGTGCCAGCAGTTTACGCAGGGGCGTAACTAATGAAAAACTGTTTTTT. It translates to CASSLRRGVTNEKLFF.

The V call is TRBV5-6, the J call TRBJ2-5; D possibly corresponds to TRBD2 (5 bases). Between the trimmed V and J ends, which lost 4 bases and 2 bases, there was a span of 9 bases. The CDR3 covers 13 residues. Germline assignment: CDR1 SGHDT and CDR2 YYEEEE. The CDR3 DNA reads TGTGCCAGCAGCACGACGGGGCAAGAGACCCAGTACTTC. Translating it yields CASSTTGQETQYF. Complete variable domain (other parts from reference TRBV5-6 and TRBJ2-5): DAGVTQSPTHLIKTRGQQVTLRCSPKSGHDTVSWYQQALGQGPQFIFQYYEEEERQRGNFPDRFSGHQFPNYSSELNVNALLLGDSALYLCASSTTGQETQYFGPGTRLLVL.

The chain uses TRBV7-9 and TRBJ2-1, with D hard to call. CDR3 length: 13 amino acids. Germline V lookup: CDR1 SEHNR, CDR2 FQNEAQ (reference sequence). With 2 bases removed from V and 6 bases from J, the gap between germline ends came to 8 bases. The CDR3 reads CASSLLLSNEQFF. DNA for the CDR3: TGTGCCAGCAGCTTACTCCTATCCAATGAGCAGTTCTTC.